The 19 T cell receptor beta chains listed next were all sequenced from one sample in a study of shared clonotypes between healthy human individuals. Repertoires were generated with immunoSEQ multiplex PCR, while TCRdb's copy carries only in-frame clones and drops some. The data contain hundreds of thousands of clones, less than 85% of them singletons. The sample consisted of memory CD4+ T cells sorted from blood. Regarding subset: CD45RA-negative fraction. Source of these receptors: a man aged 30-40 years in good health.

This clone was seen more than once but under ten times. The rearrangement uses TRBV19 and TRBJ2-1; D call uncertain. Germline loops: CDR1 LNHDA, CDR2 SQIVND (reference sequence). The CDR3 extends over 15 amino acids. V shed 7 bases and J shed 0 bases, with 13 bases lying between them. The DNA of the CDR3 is TGTGCCAGTACTAAGACCTTGGGCTCCTACAATGAGCAGTTCTTC. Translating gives CASTKTLGSYNEQFF.

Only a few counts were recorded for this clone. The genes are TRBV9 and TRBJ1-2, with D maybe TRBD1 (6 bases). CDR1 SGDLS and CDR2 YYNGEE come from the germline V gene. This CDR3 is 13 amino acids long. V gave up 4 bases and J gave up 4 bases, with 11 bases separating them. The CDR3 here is CASSPQGSYGYTF. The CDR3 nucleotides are TGTGCCAGCAGCCCACAGGGCAGCTATGGCTACACCTTC.

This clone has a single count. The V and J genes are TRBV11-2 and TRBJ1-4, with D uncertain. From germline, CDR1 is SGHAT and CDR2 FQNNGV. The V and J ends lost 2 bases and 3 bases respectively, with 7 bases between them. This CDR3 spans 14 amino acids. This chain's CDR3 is CASSLTRSNEKLFF. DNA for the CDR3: TGTGCCAGCAGCTTAACGAGATCTAATGAAAAACTGTTTTTT.

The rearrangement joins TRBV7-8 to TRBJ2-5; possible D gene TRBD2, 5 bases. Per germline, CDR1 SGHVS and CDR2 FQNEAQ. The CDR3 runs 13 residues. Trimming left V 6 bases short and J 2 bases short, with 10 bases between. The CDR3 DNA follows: TGTGCCAGCAGTCGACCGGGACAAGAGACCCAGTACTTC. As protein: CASSRPGQETQYF.

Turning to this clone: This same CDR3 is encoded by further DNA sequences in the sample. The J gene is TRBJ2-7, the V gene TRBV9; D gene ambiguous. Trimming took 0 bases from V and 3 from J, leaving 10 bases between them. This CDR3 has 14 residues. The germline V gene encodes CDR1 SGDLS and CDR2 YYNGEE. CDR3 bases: TGTGCCAGCAGCGTAGGAGGTCCAGACTACGAGCAGTACTTC. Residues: CASSVGGPDYEQYF.

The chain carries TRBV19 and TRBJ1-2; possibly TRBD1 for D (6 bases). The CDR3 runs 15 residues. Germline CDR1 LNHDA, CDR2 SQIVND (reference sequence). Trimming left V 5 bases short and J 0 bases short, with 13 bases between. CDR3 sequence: CASSRGTSSNYGYTF. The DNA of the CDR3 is TGTGCCAGTAGTCGGGGGACAAGCTCTAACTATGGCTACACCTTC.

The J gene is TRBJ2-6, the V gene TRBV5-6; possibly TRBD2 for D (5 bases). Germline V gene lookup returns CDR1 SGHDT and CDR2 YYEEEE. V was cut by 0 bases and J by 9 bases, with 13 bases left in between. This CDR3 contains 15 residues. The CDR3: CASSLDPGFFNVLTF. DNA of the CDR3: TGTGCCAGCAGCTTGGACCCGGGGTTCTTCAACGTCCTGACTTTC.

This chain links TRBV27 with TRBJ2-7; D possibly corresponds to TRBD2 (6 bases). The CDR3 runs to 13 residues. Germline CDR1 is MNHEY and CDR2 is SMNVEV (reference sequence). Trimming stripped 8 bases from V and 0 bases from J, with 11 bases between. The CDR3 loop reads CASGGSYSYEQYF. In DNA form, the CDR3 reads TGTGCCAGCGGAGGGTCCTACTCCTACGAGCAGTACTTC.

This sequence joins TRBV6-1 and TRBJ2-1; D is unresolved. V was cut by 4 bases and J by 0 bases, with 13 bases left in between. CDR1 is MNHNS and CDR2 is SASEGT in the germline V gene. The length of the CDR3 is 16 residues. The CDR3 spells CASSATVRSSYNEQFF. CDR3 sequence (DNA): TGTGCCAGCAGTGCCACAGTTAGGAGCTCCTACAATGAGCAGTTCTTC.

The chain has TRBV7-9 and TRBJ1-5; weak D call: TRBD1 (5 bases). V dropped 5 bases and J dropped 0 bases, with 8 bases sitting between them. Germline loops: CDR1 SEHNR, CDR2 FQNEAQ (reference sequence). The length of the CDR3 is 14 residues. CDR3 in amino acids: CASSRDSSNQPQHF. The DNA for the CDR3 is TGTGCCAGCAGCCGGGACTCTAGCAATCAGCCCCAGCATTTT.

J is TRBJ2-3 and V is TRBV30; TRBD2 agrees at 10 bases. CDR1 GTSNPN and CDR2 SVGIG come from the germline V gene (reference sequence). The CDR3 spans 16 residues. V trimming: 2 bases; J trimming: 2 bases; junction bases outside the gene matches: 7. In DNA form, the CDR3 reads TGTGCCTGGAGTCACTTACTAGCGGGAAACACAGATACGCAGTATTTT. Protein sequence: CAWSHLLAGNTDTQYF.

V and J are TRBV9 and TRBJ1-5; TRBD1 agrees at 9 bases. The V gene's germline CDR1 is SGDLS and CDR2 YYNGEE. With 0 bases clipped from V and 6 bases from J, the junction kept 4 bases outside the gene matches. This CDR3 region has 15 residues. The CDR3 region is CASSVEGQGGQPQHF. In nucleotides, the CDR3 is TGTGCCAGCAGCGTAGAGGGACAGGGAGGTCAGCCCCAGCATTTT. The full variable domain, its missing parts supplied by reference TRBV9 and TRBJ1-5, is DSGVTQTPKHLITATGQRVTLRCSPRSGDLSVYWYQQSLDQGLQFLIQYYNGEERAKGNILERFSAQQFPDLHSELNLSSLELGDSALYFCASSVEGQGGQPQHFGDGTRLSIL.

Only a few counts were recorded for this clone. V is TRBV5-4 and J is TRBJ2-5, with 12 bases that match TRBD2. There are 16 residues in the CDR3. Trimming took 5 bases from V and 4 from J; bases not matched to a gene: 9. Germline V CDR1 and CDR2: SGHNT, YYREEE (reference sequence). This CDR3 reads CASSPRLAGAGETQYF. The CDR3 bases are TGTGCCAGCAGTCCTCGACTAGCGGGAGCGGGAGAGACCCAGTACTTC.

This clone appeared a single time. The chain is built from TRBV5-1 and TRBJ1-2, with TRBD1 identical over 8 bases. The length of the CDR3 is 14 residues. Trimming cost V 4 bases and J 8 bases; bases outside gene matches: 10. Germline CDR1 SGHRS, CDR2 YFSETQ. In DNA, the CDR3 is TGCGCCAGCAGCGCGGGGCAGGGGGCCTGGGGCTACACCTTC. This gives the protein CASSAGQGAWGYTF. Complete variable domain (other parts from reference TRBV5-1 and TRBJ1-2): KAGVTQTPRYLIKTRGQQVTLSCSPISGHRSVSWYQQTPGQGLQFLFEYFSETQRNKGNFPGRFSGRQFSNSRSEMNVSTLELGDSALYLCASSAGQGAWGYTFGSGTRLTVV.

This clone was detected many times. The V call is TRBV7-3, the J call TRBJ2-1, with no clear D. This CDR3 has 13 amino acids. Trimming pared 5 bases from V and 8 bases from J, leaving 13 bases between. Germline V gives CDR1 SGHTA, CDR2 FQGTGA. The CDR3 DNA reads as TGTGCCAGCAGCCAGCCGGGTTCTCATGAGCAGTTCTTC. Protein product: CASSQPGSHEQFF.

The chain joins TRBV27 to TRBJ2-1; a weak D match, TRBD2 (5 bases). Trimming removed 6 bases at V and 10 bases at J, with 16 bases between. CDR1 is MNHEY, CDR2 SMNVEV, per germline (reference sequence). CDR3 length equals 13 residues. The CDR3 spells CASRLGGGEEQFF. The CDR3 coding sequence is TGTGCCAGCAGACTCGGCGGTGGGGAGGAGCAGTTCTTC.

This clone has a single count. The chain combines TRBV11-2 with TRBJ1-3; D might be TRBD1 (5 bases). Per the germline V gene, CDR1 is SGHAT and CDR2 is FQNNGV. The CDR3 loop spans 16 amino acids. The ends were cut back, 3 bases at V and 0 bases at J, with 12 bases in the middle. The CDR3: CASSFITGGSGNTIYF. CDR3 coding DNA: TGTGCCAGCAGCTTTATTACAGGCGGCTCTGGAAACACCATATATTTT.

CDR3: CASSFGDPNTGELFF. For the CDR3, the DNA is TGTGCCAGCAGCTTTGGAGACCCGAACACCGGGGAGCTGTTTTTT. The genes are TRBV5-5 and TRBJ2-2, with D hard to call. CDR3 length: 15 amino acids. The V gene lost 2 bases and the J gene lost 0 bases, with 8 bases spanning the gap. CDR1 is SGHKS and CDR2 is YYEKEE in the germline V gene (reference sequence).

CDR3: CSASQGADTQYF. CDR3 bases: TGCAGCGCCTCACAGGGGGCAGATACGCAGTATTTT. V is TRBV29-1 and J is TRBJ2-3, with 8 bases identical to TRBD1. CDR3 length: 12 residues. After removal of 7 bases from V and 4 bases from J, the junction contained 4 bases not matched to a gene. The V gene's germline CDR1 is SQVTM and CDR2 ANQGSEA.